The source of this T cell receptor (beta chain) is a study of blood T cell repertoires in COVID-19. Across the whole study: Sites in the United States, Italy and Spain provided acute and convalescent COVID-19 samples. PBMCs, B-cell-depleted T cells, or T cells provided the cDNA or gDNA that made up the material.

Under the authors' procedure: Estimates of nucleated cell counts were drawn from the amplification of reference gene primers. The method was immunoSEQ multiplex PCR; TCRdb's version includes in-frame clones alone and lacks a portion of them. That table furnishes V, J and clone size, whereas the DNA furnished D and trimming. The data show about 14,000 clones, 73% seen once. This clone is labeled medium-sized. Germline CDR1 and CDR2: MRHNA and SNTAGT. Germline trimming cut 5 bases from V and 5 bases from J; bases unmatched to any gene: 3. This CDR3 region has 13 residues. The sequence was obtained from a man between 65 and 85 years old with acute or convalescent COVID-19. The sample was peripheral blood. The gene calls are TRBV6-4 and TRBJ2-1; 7 nucleotides line up with TRBD1. In nucleotides, the CDR3 is TGTGCCAGCAGTATGACAGGGAACAATGAGCAGTTCTTC. Translated: CASSMTGNNEQFF.